This T cell receptor beta chain originates from a study of regulatory T cells in long-lasting Graves disease. Study-wide results and caveats: Favored gene segments in persistent disease were TRBV28, TRBJ1-2 and TRBJ2-5. TCR diversity in persistent Graves' patients was below that of newly diagnosed ones.

Building of the TCR beta libraries involved iRepertoire HTBI primers and Arm-PCR of CDR3 regions. As processed by the authors: Identification across samples found some 60 TRBV and some 15 TRBJ segments. TCRdb recomputed calls from the multiplex PCR reads with MiXCR, one row per CDR3 protein. TCRdb, not the original authors, processed these V and J calls. The table lists about 660,000 distinct CDR3 sequences, approximately 29% of them singletons. Time point defined: persistent/refractory GD, antithyroid drugs over 5 years with positive TRAb. The TCR library used RNA extracted from PBMCs. Graves' disease diagnoses used American Thyroid Association guidelines. This clonotype was detected only a few times. Its antigen is currently unknown. Germline values: CDR1 MNHNS, CDR2 SASEGT. Trimming took 5 bases from V and 7 from J; bases not matched to a gene: 8. The CDR3 consists of 14 residues.

The receptor was derived from a female donor with Graves disease. The V call is TRBV6-1, the J call TRBJ1-3; 7 bases align to TRBD1. This material consisted of peripheral blood mononuclear cells (PBMCs), taken when the disease was refractory, from a patient treated with antithyroid drugs. As DNA, the CDR3 is TGTGCCAGCAGTAATACAGGGGATGGGAACACCATATATTTT. It encodes CASSNTGDGNTIYF.